This T cell receptor (beta chain) was recorded in a study of metastatic and nonmetastatic thyroid tumors. Study-wide context: A comparison of repertoires was made across blood and tumor or nodule tissue from malignant and benign thyroid patients. Regarding the study as a whole: Versus benign nodules, malignant thyroid tumors reportedly had significantly higher TCR beta diversity, in blood and tumor.

Patients were all untreated before their thyroid surgery. The sample holds a few counts of this clone. Its target is not known. Original data processing: Variation in CDR3 across clinicopathological groups served as the basis for constructing a distant-metastasis classifier in papillary thyroid cancer. Using MiXCR, TCRdb re-called clones from the PCR reads. The V and J calls were not made by the authors but by TCRdb's processing. This table has tens of thousands of clones, around a third appearing once. Germline CDR1 and CDR2: MNHNS and SASEGT. This CDR3 has 14 residues. After removal of 5 bases from V and 1 base from J, the junction contained 3 bases not matched to a gene.

This chain uses TRBV6-1 with TRBJ2-7; 9 nucleotides agree with TRBD2. The sequence was obtained from a female donor with papillary thyroid cancer or a benign thyroid nodule (not recorded which). Some clones in this sample may be carry-over from other donors' samples. The specimen sequenced was tumor tissue. The CDR3 loop reads CASSPSGNSYEQYF. CDR3 sequence (DNA): TGTGCCAGCAGTCCTAGCGGGAATTCCTACGAGCAGTACTTC.